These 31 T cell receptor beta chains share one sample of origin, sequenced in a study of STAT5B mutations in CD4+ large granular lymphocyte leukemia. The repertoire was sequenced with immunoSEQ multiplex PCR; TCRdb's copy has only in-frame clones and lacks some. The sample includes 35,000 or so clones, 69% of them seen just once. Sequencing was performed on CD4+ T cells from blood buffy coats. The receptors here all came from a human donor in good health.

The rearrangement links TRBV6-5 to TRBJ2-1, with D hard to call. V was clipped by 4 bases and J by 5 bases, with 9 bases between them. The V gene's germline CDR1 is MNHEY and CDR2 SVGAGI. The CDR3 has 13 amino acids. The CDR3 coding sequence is TGTGCCAGCAGTTCCCTTTCACACAATGAGCAGTTCTTC. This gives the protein CASSSLSHNEQFF.

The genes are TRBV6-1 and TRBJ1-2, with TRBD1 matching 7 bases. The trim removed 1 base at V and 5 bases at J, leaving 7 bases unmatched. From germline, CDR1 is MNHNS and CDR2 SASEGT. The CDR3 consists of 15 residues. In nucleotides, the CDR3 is TGTGCCAGCAGTGAAGAGGCAGGGGGGAGATATGGCTACACCTTC. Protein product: CASSEEAGGRYGYTF.

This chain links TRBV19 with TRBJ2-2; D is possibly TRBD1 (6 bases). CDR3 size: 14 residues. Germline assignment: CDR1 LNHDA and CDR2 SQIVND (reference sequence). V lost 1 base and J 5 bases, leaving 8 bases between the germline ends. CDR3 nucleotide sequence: TGTGCCAGTAGTATAGTCACAGGGACCGGGGAGCTGTTTTTT. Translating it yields CASSIVTGTGELFF.

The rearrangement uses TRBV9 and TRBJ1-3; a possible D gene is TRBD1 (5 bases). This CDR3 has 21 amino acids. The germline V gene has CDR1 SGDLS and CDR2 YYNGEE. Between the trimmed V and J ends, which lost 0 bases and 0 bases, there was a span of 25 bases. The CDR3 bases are TGTGCCAGCAGCGTAGGGCTTGGGGCCTCAAGACGGGGGAACTCTGGAAACACCATATATTTT. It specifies CASSVGLGASRRGNSGNTIYF.

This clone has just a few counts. Written as DNA, the CDR3 is TGTGCCAGTAGTCCGACCCCAGGGACCAATCAGCCCCAGCATTTT. Its protein is CASSPTPGTNQPQHF. The chain carries TRBV19 and TRBJ1-5, with D perhaps matching TRBD1 (5 bases). The CDR3 runs 15 residues. V was pared by 5 bases and J by 3 bases, with 14 bases between. Germline assignment: CDR1 LNHDA and CDR2 SQIVND (reference sequence).

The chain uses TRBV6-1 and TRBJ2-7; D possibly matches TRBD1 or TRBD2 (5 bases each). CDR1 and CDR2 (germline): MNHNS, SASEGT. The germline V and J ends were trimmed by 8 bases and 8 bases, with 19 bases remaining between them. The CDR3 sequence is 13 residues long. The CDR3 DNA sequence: TGTGCCAGCGTACCAGGGACCGGTGGAAAGCAGTACTTC. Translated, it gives CASVPGTGGKQYF.

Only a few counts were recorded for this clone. CDR3 DNA: TGTGCCAGCGCGGACTTACAGGGAGGCTACGAGCAGTACTTC. Translation gives CASADLQGGYEQYF. This chain joins TRBV27 and TRBJ2-7, with D possibly being TRBD1 or TRBD2 (6 bases each). Per germline, CDR1 MNHEY and CDR2 SMNVEV (reference sequence). Trimming pared 8 bases from V and 3 bases from J, leaving 17 bases between. The length of the CDR3 is 14 residues.

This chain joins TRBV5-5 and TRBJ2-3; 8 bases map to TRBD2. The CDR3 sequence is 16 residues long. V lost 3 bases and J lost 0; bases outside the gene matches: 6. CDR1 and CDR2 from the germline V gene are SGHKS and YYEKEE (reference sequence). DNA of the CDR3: TGTGCCAGCAGCTGGCTTAGCGGGGAAAGCACAGATACGCAGTATTTT. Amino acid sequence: CASSWLSGESTDTQYF.

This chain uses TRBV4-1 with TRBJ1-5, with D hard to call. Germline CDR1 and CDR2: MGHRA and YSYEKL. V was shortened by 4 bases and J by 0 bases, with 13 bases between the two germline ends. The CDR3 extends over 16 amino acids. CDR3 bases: TGCGCCAGCAGCCTTCAGGAGATGGCTAGCAATCAGCCCCAGCATTTT. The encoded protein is CASSLQEMASNQPQHF.

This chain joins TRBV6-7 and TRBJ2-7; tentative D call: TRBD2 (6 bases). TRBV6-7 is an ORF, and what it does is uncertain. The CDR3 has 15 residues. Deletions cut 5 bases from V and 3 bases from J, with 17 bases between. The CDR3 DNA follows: TGTGCCAGCAGTCACACTAGGTGCGGGGACTACGAGCAGTACTTC. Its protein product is CASSHTRCGDYEQYF.

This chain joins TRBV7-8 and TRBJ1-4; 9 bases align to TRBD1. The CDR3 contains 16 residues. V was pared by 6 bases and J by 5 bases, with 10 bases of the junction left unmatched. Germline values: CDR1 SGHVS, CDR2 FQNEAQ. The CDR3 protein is CASSFTGTGLNEKLFF. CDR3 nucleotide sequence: TGTGCCAGCAGTTTCACCGGGACAGGGCTAAATGAAAAACTGTTTTTT. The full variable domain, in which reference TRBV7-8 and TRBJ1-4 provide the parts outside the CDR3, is GAGVSQSPRYKVAKRGQDVALRCDPISGHVSLFWYQQALGQGPEFLTYFQNEAQLDKSGLPSDRFFAERPEGSVSTLKIQRTQQEDSAVYLCASSFTGTGLNEKLFFGSGTQLSVL.

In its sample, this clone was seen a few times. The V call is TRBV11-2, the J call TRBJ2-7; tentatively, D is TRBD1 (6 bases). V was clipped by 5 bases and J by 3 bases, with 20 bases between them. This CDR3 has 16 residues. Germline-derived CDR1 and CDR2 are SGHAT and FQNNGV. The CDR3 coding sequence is TGTGCCAGCAGCGCTTATCCCGACAGGCGTATCTACGAGCAGTACTTC. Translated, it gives CASSAYPDRRIYEQYF.

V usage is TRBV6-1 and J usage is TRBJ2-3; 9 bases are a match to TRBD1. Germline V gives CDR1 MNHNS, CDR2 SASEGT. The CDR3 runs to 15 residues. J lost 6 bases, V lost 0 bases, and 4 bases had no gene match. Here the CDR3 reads CASSEATGGVDTQYF. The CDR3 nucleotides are TGTGCCAGCAGTGAAGCGACAGGGGGTGTGGATACGCAGTATTTT.

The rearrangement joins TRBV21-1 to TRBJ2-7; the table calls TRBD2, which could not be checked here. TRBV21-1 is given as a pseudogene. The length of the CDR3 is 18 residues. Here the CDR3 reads CASGTRRVAGGPGYEQYF. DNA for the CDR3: TGTGCGAGCGGGACGCGGAGGGTAGCGGGGGGGCCGGGCTACGAGCAGTACTTC.

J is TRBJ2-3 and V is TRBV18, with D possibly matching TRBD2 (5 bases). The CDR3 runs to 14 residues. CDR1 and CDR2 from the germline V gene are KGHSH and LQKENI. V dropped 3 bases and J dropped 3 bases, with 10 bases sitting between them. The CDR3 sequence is CASSPVGRTDTQYF. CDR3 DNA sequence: TGTGCCAGCTCACCGGTTGGGAGAACAGATACGCAGTATTTT. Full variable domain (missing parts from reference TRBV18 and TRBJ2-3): NAGVMQNPRHLVRRRGQEARLRCSPMKGHSHVYWYRQLPEEGLKFMVYLQKENIIDESGMPKERFSAEFPKEGPSILRIQQVVRGDSAAYFCASSPVGRTDTQYFGPGTRLTVL.

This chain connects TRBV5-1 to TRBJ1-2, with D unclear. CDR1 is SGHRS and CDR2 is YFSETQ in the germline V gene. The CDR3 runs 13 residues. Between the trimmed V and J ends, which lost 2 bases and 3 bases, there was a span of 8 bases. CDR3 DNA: TGCGCCAGCAGCTTCCGCACAGACTATGGCTACACCTTC. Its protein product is CASSFRTDYGYTF.

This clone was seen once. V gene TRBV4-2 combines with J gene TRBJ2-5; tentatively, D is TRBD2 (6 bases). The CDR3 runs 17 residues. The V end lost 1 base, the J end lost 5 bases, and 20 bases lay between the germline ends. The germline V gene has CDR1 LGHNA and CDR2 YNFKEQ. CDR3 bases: TGTGCCAGCAGCCAAGGGGTTGATAGCGGAGAGGGGGAGACCCAGTACTTC. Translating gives CASSQGVDSGEGETQYF.

The CDR3 DNA reads as TGTGCCAGCAGCCGCGGACAGGGGACACCCCTCCACTTT. Translation: CASSRGQGTPLHF. The chain combines TRBV11-3 with TRBJ1-6, with 9 bases aligning to TRBD1. V shed 5 bases and J 11 bases; nucleotides not matched to a gene: 4. The CDR3 extends over 13 amino acids. CDR1 SGHNT and CDR2 YENEEA come from the germline V gene.

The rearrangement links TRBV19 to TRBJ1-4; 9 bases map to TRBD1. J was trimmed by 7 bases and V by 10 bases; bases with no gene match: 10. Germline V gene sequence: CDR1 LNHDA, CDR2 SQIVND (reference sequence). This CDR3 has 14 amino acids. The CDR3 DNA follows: TGTGCCATAGCCACAGGGGGCGTTGGTGAAAAACTGTTTTTT. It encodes CAIATGGVGEKLFF.

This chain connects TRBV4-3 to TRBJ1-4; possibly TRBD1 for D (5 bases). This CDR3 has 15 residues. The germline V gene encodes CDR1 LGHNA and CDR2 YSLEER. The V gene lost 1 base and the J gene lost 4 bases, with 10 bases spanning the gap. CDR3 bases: TGCGCCAGCAGCCAAGCCACAGGTAGTAATGAAAAACTGTTTTTT. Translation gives CASSQATGSNEKLFF.

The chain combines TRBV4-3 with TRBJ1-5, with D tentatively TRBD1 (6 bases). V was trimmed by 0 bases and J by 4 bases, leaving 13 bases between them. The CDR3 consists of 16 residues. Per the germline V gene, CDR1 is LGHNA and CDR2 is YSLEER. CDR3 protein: CASSQDPRQGNQPQHF. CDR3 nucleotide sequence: TGCGCCAGCAGCCAAGACCCCCGGCAGGGGAATCAGCCCCAGCATTTT.

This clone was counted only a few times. The DNA for the CDR3 is TGTGCCTGGAGTGCCCTGGGGACTGAAGCTTTCTTT. Translation: CAWSALGTEAFF. V and J are TRBV30 and TRBJ1-1; D is uncertain. The V end lost 1 base, the J end lost 5 bases, and 8 bases lay between the germline ends. The CDR3 loop spans 12 amino acids. The germline gives CDR1 GTSNPN, CDR2 SVGIG (reference sequence).

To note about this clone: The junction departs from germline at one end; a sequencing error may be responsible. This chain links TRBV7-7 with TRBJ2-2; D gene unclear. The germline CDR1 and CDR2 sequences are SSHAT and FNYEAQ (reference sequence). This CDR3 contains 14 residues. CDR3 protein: CASSLELKTGELFF. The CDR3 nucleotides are TGTGCTAGCAGCTTGGAATTGAAAACCGGGGAGCTGTTTTTT.

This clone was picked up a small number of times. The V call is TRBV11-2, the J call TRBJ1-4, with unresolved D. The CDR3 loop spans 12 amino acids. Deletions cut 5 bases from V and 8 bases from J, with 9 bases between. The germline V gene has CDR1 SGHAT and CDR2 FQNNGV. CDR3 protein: CASSLGGEKLFF. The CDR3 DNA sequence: TGTGCCAGCAGCCTGGGAGGGGAAAAACTGTTTTTT.

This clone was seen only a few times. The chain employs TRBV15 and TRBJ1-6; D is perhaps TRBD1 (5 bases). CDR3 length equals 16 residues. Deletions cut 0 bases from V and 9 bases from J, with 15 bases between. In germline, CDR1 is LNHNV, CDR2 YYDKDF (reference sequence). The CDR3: CATSRDIRQLSSPLHF. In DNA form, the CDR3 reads TGTGCCACCAGCAGAGATATTCGACAGCTTAGTTCACCCCTCCACTTT.

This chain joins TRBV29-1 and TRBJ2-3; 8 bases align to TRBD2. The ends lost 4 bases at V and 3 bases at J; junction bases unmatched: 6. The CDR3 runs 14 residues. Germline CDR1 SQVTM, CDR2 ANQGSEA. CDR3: CSVVGGGRTDTQYF. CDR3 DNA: TGCAGCGTTGTCGGGGGGGGGAGGACAGATACGCAGTATTTT.

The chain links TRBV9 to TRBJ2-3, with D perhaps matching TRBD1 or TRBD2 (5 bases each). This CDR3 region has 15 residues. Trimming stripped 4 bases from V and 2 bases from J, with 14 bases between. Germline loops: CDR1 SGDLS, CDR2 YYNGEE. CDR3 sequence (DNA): TGTGCCAGCAGCAAGAGGGACGGAAACACAGATACGCAGTATTTT. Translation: CASSKRDGNTDTQYF.

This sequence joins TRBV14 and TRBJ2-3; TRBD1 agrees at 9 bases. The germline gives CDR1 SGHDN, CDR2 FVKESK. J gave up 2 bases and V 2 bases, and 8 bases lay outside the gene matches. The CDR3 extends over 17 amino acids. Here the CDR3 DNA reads TGTGCCAGCAGCCAAAGGGCTTACAGGGGGCTCACAGATACGCAGTATTTT. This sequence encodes CASSQRAYRGLTDTQYF. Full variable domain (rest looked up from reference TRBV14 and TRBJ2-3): EAGVTQFPSHSVIEKGQTVTLRCDPISGHDNLYWYRRVMGKEIKFLLHFVKESKQDESGMPNNRFLAERTGGTYSTLKVQPAELEDSGVYFCASSQRAYRGLTDTQYFGPGTRLTVL.

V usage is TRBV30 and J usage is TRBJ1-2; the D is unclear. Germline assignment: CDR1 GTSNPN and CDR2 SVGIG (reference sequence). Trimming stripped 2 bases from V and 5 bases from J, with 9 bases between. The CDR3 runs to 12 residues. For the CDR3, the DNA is TGTGCCTGGAGTATGGGTTCTTATGGCTACACCTTC. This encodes CAWSMGSYGYTF.

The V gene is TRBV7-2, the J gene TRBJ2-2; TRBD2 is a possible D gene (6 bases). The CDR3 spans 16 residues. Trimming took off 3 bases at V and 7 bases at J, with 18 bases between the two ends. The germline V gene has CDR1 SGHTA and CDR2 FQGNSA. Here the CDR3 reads CASSLSGVVSDGELFF. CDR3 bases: TGTGCCAGCAGCTTGTCGGGGGTAGTCAGTGACGGGGAGCTGTTTTTT.

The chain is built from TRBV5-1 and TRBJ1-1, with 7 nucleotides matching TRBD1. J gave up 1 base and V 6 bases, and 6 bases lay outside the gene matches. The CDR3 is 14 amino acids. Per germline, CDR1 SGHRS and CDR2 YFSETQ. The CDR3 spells CASIQGGGNTEAFF. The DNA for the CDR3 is TGCGCCAGCATCCAGGGGGGAGGGAACACTGAAGCTTTCTTT.